The 32 T cell receptor beta chains reported below all come from one sample, sequenced in a study of cytomegalovirus exposure and HLA in healthy donors. A multiplex PCR was run with 60 Vbeta primers and 13 Jbeta primers. Method: immunoSEQ multiplex PCR; TCRdb's copy keeps in-frame clones and lacks some. The sample lists under 200,000 clones, around 78% seen once, with 3.1% in the top ten. The sequenced sample was PBMCs. Source of these receptors: a woman in her thirties or forties in good health and CMV-seronegative.

This sequence joins TRBV9 and TRBJ2-1, with TRBD2 matching over 11 bases. V gave up 0 bases and J gave up 4 bases; unmatched junction bases: 3. The germline V gene has CDR1 SGDLS and CDR2 YYNGEE. This CDR3 contains 16 residues. CDR3 region: CASSVGSGGVYNEQFF. The CDR3 coding sequence is TGTGCCAGCAGCGTAGGTAGCGGGGGGGTTTACAATGAGCAGTTCTTC.

The chain links TRBV2 to TRBJ2-5; 7 bases map to TRBD1. The J call may not be correct, given that the DNA end is closer to TRBJ2-7. The CDR3 length is 13 residues. Looked up from germline, CDR1 is SNHLY and CDR2 is FYNNEI. The CDR3 sequence: CATDRDSTYEQYF. Written as DNA, the CDR3 is TGTGCCACCGACCGGGACAGCACCTACGAGCAGTACTTC.

Comments on this clone: Other nucleotide sequences in the sample specify the same CDR3. The chain carries TRBV18 and TRBJ1-5; 7 nucleotides line up with TRBD1. Germline V gives CDR1 KGHSH, CDR2 LQKENI. This CDR3 spans 14 amino acids. Unmatched junction bases numbered 2, after V lost 0 bases and J lost 6 bases. CDR3 sequence reads: CASSPPGGGQPQHF. The DNA of the CDR3 is TGTGCCAGCTCACCACCAGGGGGCGGTCAGCCCCAGCATTTT.

V usage is TRBV11-2 and J usage is TRBJ1-2; D is perhaps TRBD1 (5 bases). Germline V gene data show CDR1 as SGHAT and CDR2 as FQNNGV. The CDR3 sequence is 16 residues long. V lost 4 bases and J 4 bases, leaving 19 bases between the germline ends. CDR3 residues: CASSSPRSSGGYGYTF. CDR3 DNA: TGTGCCAGCAGCTCTCCACGGTCTTCCGGGGGCTATGGCTACACCTTC.

This rearrangement joins TRBV29-1 to TRBJ2-6; D remains unclear. The ends were cut back, 5 bases at V and 1 base at J, with 6 bases in the middle. The CDR3 consists of 13 residues. Germline values: CDR1 SQVTM, CDR2 ANQGSEA. CDR3 sequence reads: CSVQVSGANVLTF. CDR3 nucleotide sequence: TGCAGCGTTCAGGTATCTGGGGCCAACGTCCTGACTTTC.

Written as DNA, the CDR3 is TGTGCCAGCAGCCTAATTGGGACAGGAGGGTCGGCTTTCTTT. Encoded protein: CASSLIGTGGSAFF. The chain combines TRBV7-8 with TRBJ1-1, with 8 bases identical to TRBD1. Looked up from germline, CDR1 is SGHVS and CDR2 is FQNEAQ. After removal of 5 bases from V and 11 bases from J, the junction contained 13 bases not matched to a gene. The CDR3 covers 14 residues.

The chain couples TRBV27 to TRBJ2-5; 12 nucleotides align to TRBD2. The DNA end is a closer match to TRBJ2-7, so the J assignment may be wrong. The germline V gene encodes CDR1 MNHEY and CDR2 SMNVEV (reference sequence). This CDR3 contains 14 residues. This chain's CDR3 is CASSKLAGGGEQYF. In nucleotides, the CDR3 is TGTGCCAGCAGTAAACTAGCGGGGGGCGGCGAGCAGTACTTC.

The genes are TRBV16 and TRBJ2-1; 11 bases are a match to TRBD2. J gave up 6 bases and V 3 bases, and 4 bases lay outside the gene matches. This CDR3 spans 15 amino acids. Looked up from germline, CDR1 is KGHSY and CDR2 is FQNENV. CDR3 DNA sequence: TGTGCCAGCAGCCAGAGGGGACTAGCGGCCAATGAGCAGTTCTTC. Translating it yields CASSQRGLAANEQFF.

This rearrangement joins TRBV14 to TRBJ1-5, with D perhaps matching TRBD1 (5 bases). Germline CDR1 reads SGHDN; CDR2 reads FVKESK. V shed 9 bases and J shed 6 bases, with 18 bases lying between them. The CDR3 is 14 residues long. CDR3 in amino acids: CASRQKVNGQPQHF. In nucleotides, the CDR3 is TGTGCCAGTCGACAGAAGGTCAATGGTCAGCCCCAGCATTTT.

This chain links TRBV6-5 with TRBJ1-4, with D unresolved. Per germline, CDR1 MNHEY and CDR2 SVGAGI. The CDR3 runs to 13 residues. The V gene lost 8 bases and the J gene lost 7 bases, with 14 bases spanning the gap. The CDR3 nucleotides read TGTGCCAGCTCGGGCGGGCCGAGTGAAAAACTGTTTTTT. Translation gives CASSGGPSEKLFF.

This clone showed up just a few times. The gene calls are TRBV5-4 and TRBJ1-1, with D possibly matching TRBD1 (5 bases). Germline loops: CDR1 SGHNT, CDR2 YYREEE (reference sequence). With 4 bases removed from V and 0 bases from J, the gap between germline ends came to 13 bases. This CDR3 contains 15 residues. The DNA of the CDR3 is TGTGCCAGCAGCCGAGCTACAGGTGTGAACACTGAAGCTTTCTTT. Amino acids: CASSRATGVNTEAFF. The entire variable domain, with the rest obtained from reference TRBV5-4 and TRBJ1-1, is as follows: ETGVTQSPTHLIKTRGQQVTLRCSSQSGHNTVSWYQQALGQGPQFIFQYYREEENGRGNFPPRFSGLQFPNYSSELNVNALELDDSALYLCASSRATGVNTEAFFGQGTRLTVV.

The rearrangement uses TRBV10-2 and TRBJ2-3; D is possibly TRBD2 (7 bases). The CDR3 is made up of 14 amino acids. Germline V CDR1 and CDR2: WSHSY, SAAADI. Trimming took off 7 bases at V and 4 bases at J, with 15 bases between the two ends. Here the CDR3 DNA reads TGCGCCAGCACCGGGGGGCCCTTGTCAGATACGCAGTATTTT. Residues: CASTGGPLSDTQYF.

The chain carries TRBV4-2 and TRBJ2-7; the match to TRBD2 covers 8 bases. CDR1 LGHNA and CDR2 YNFKEQ come from the germline V gene. The CDR3 extends over 18 amino acids. The junction had 18 bases not matched to a gene; V was cut back by 1 base and J by 7 bases. The CDR3 here is CASSQAPGLAGLMWEQYF. DNA for the CDR3: TGTGCCAGCAGCCAAGCCCCCGGCCTAGCGGGCCTCATGTGGGAGCAGTACTTC.

The chain combines TRBV7-3 with TRBJ1-1, with D perhaps matching TRBD1 (6 bases). CDR1 and CDR2 (germline): SGHTA, FQGTGA. Trimming took off 0 bases at V and 1 base at J, with 6 bases between the two ends. The CDR3 sequence is 14 residues long. CDR3 sequence (DNA): TGTGCCAGCAGCTTAACAGGGGGGAACACTGAAGCTTTCTTT. This encodes CASSLTGGNTEAFF.

This clone appeared a few times. V is TRBV5-4 and J is TRBJ1-2, with a tentative D call TRBD1 (6 bases). Germline CDR1 reads SGHNT; CDR2 reads YYREEE (reference sequence). The CDR3 covers 13 residues. V lost 4 bases to trimming and J lost 4 bases, with 11 bases between them. CDR3 in DNA: TGTGCCAGCAGCCAGGACAGCTTCTATGGCTACACCTTC. Its translation is CASSQDSFYGYTF.

The V and J genes are TRBV7-2 and TRBJ2-5; D not certain. The CDR3 spans 13 residues. V lost 2 bases and J 1 base, leaving 5 bases between the germline ends. Germline CDR1 SGHTA, CDR2 FQGNSA. The CDR3 bases are TGTGCCAGCAGCTTAATCATCCAAGAGACCCAGTACTTC. It yields the protein CASSLIIQETQYF.

Note on this clone: The junction does not match germline at one end; this may be a read error. The chain employs TRBV5-6 and TRBJ2-7, with TRBD1 matching 11 bases. The CDR3 consists of 15 residues. Germline V CDR1 and CDR2: SGHDT, YYEEEE. CDR3 region: CACSGGTGGPHEQYF. CDR3 DNA sequence: TGTGCCTGCAGCGGAGGGACAGGGGGGCCCCACGAGCAGTACTTC.

The gene calls are TRBV6-1 and TRBJ1-4, with TRBD1 identical over 7 bases. The CDR3 has 13 residues. CDR1 and CDR2 from the germline V gene are MNHNS and SASEGT. V lost 9 bases, J lost 4 bases, and 5 bases stayed unmatched. The CDR3 DNA follows: TGTGCCAGTCGCCGGGACAGTAATGAAAAACTGTTTTTT. It is translated as CASRRDSNEKLFF.

The chain uses TRBV7-6 and TRBJ2-2, with 9 bases aligning to TRBD2. V shed 4 bases and J 1 base; nucleotides not matched to a gene: 7. The V gene's germline CDR1 is SGHVS and CDR2 FNYEAQ. This CDR3 is built from 17 residues. The DNA of the CDR3 is TGTGCCAGCAGCTCAGGAAGCGGGGGGAAGAACACCGGGGAGCTGTTTTTT. Translating gives CASSSGSGGKNTGELFF.

V and J are TRBV4-1 and TRBJ2-5, with 12 bases fitting TRBD2. CDR1 and CDR2 (germline): MGHRA, YSYEKL. With V trimmed by 2 bases and J by 2 bases, 18 bases remained unmatched. The CDR3 runs 21 residues. The CDR3 here is CASSQPFRRRTSGVKQETQYF. Written as DNA, the CDR3 is TGCGCCAGCAGCCAACCCTTTCGAAGGAGGACTAGCGGGGTCAAACAAGAGACCCAGTACTTC.

V gene TRBV18 combines with J gene TRBJ1-2; 7 bases match TRBD1. J gave up 3 bases and V 10 bases, and 26 bases lay outside the gene matches. This CDR3 has 19 amino acids. Germline values: CDR1 KGHSH, CDR2 LQKENI. CDR3 DNA: TGTGCCACGCAGCGTGTGATTTTCCTGGACAGGCCGCTCCACTATGGCTACACCTTC. It specifies CATQRVIFLDRPLHYGYTF.

This clone was picked up many times. J is TRBJ2-1 and V is TRBV6-4; 9 bases fit TRBD2. Germline V gene sequence: CDR1 MRHNA, CDR2 SNTAGT. This CDR3 has 16 residues. The junction had 7 bases not matched to a gene; V was cut back by 4 bases and J by 3 bases. CDR3 amino acids: CASSAIAGEFYNEQFF. CDR3 coding DNA: TGTGCCAGCAGTGCTATAGCGGGGGAGTTCTACAATGAGCAGTTCTTC.

The CDR3 region is CASSSRAGASTDTQYF. The CDR3 DNA follows: TGTGCCAGCAGCTCTAGAGCGGGGGCCTCCACAGATACGCAGTATTTT. The chain recombines TRBV7-6 with TRBJ2-3, with 8 nucleotides matching TRBD2. V dropped 4 bases and J dropped 2; count of bases not matched to a gene: 8. CDR1 is SGHVS, CDR2 FNYEAQ, per germline. This CDR3 is 16 amino acids long.

This clone was found once. The rearrangement joins TRBV28 to TRBJ1-4; possible D gene TRBD1, 5 bases. The germline gives CDR1 MDHEN, CDR2 SYDVKM. The CDR3 contains 14 residues. Trimming took off 6 bases at V and 1 base at J, with 9 bases between the two ends. The DNA of the CDR3 is TGTGCCAGCAGCCGGACACAAACTAATGAAAAACTGTTTTTT. As protein: CASSRTQTNEKLFF.

The rearrangement joins TRBV9 to TRBJ1-2, with TRBD1 matching 7 bases. J was trimmed by 7 bases and V by 0 bases; bases with no gene match: 6. The CDR3 sequence is 14 residues long. Per germline, CDR1 SGDLS and CDR2 YYNGEE. This chain's CDR3 is CASSVVSQGPGYTF. As DNA, the CDR3 is TGTGCCAGCAGCGTAGTATCACAGGGGCCTGGCTACACCTTC.

The genes are TRBV10-3 and TRBJ1-1, with D uncertain. The CDR3 is made up of 13 amino acids. The germline V gene encodes CDR1 ENHRY and CDR2 SYGVKD. The V gene lost 4 bases and the J gene lost 3 bases, with 9 bases spanning the gap. CDR3 region: CAISVREHTEAFF. CDR3 in DNA: TGTGCCATCAGTGTTAGAGAACACACTGAAGCTTTCTTT.

The V call is TRBV7-3, the J call TRBJ2-3; 9 bases agree with TRBD1. J gave up 8 bases and V 4 bases, and 10 bases lay outside the gene matches. CDR1 and CDR2 (germline): SGHTA, FQGTGA. The length of the CDR3 is 15 residues. CDR3 bases: TGTGCCAGCAGCTCCGGGACAGGGCTTCGGGCTACGCAGTATTTT. It encodes CASSSGTGLRATQYF. Based on the CDR3 plus reference TRBV7-3 and TRBJ2-3, the full variable domain is GAGVSQTPSNKVTEKGKYVELRCDPISGHTALYWYRQSLGQGPEFLIYFQGTGAADDSGLPNDRFFAVRPEGSVSTLKIQRTERGDSAVYLCASSSGTGLRATQYFGPGTRLTVL.

J is TRBJ2-5 and V is TRBV29-1; TRBD1 agrees at 7 bases. CDR3 length equals 14 residues. The V gene's germline CDR1 is SQVTM and CDR2 ANQGSEA. Losses at the gene ends were 4 bases for V and 1 base for J; bases not matched to a gene: 6. The CDR3 DNA sequence: TGCAGCGTTGGGAACAGGGGCTTCCAAGAGACCCAGTACTTC. Protein sequence: CSVGNRGFQETQYF.

The chain links TRBV28 to TRBJ2-7; 7 nucleotides align to TRBD1. Looked up from germline, CDR1 is MDHEN and CDR2 is SYDVKM. After removal of 3 bases from V and 6 bases from J, the junction contained 5 bases not matched to a gene. The CDR3 covers 13 residues. The CDR3 DNA reads as TGTGCCAGCAGTTTGGACAGGTTCGGCGAGCAGTACTTC. As protein: CASSLDRFGEQYF.

The chain employs TRBV2 and TRBJ2-3, with 13 bases lining up with TRBD2. This CDR3 region has 14 residues. The trim removed 9 bases at V and 3 bases at J, leaving 3 bases unmatched. CDR1 is SNHLY, CDR2 FYNNEI, per germline. CDR3 in amino acids: CARATSGGTDTQYF. In nucleotides, the CDR3 is TGTGCCAGGGCGACTAGCGGGGGGACAGATACGCAGTATTTT. The whole variable domain, filled in from reference TRBV2 and TRBJ2-3, reads EPEVTQTPSHQVTQMGQEVILRCVPISNHLYFYWYRQILGQKVEFLVSFYNNEISEKSEIFDDQFSVERPDGSNFTLKIRSTKLEDSAMYFCARATSGGTDTQYFGPGTRLTVL.

This clone was observed a single time. The V call is TRBV2, the J call TRBJ1-6; TRBD1 matches at 8 bases. After removal of 4 bases from V and 9 bases from J, the junction contained 11 bases not matched to a gene. The CDR3 has 16 residues. Germline CDR1 SNHLY, CDR2 FYNNEI. The CDR3 is CASSASTGVVTSPLHF. CDR3 bases: TGTGCCAGCAGTGCTTCGACAGGGGTTGTAACTTCACCCCTCCACTTT.

For the CDR3, the DNA is TGTGCCAGCTCACCCTTAACGGGGGGCGTAAACACCGGGGAGCTGTTTTTT. Its protein is CASSPLTGGVNTGELFF. The chain employs TRBV18 and TRBJ2-2; tentative D call: TRBD2 (7 bases). CDR3 length equals 17 residues. Germline CDR1 and CDR2: KGHSH and LQKENI. Trimming stripped 3 bases from V and 2 bases from J, with 16 bases between.